One sample yielded the 24 T cell receptor beta chains listed below, sequenced in a study of OX40 agonist ivuxolimab in advanced cancers. Profiling relied on immunoSEQ multiplex PCR, and the TCRdb table lists in-frame clones only, not all of them. Here the sample spans about 67,000 clones, 85% to 90% being singletons. The sequencing here drew on CD4+ or CD8+ T cells sorted from blood, taken in a trial of the OX40 agonist ivuxolimab. Receptors were obtained from an adult with an advanced solid tumor such as melanoma, head and neck, liver or kidney cancer.

The rearrangement joins TRBV28 to TRBJ1-6, with a weak D call TRBD1 (5 bases). This CDR3 has 13 amino acids. Trimming removed 9 bases at V and 8 bases at J, with 14 bases between. Germline V gene sequence: CDR1 MDHEN, CDR2 SYDVKM. CDR3 residues: CASKGSYHSPLHF. In DNA form, the CDR3 reads TGTGCCAGTAAGGGGAGTTATCATTCACCCCTCCACTTT.

This chain uses TRBV27 with TRBJ1-5, with 8 bases matching TRBD1. The ends lost 5 bases at V and 2 bases at J; junction bases unmatched: 11. The CDR3 is 17 amino acids. CDR1 and CDR2 (germline): MNHEY, SMNVEV (reference sequence). DNA of the CDR3: TGTGCCAGCAGTCCATTAGACAGGGGCGGCGGCAATCAGCCCCAGCATTTT. Amino acids: CASSPLDRGGGNQPQHF.

In DNA form, the CDR3 reads TGTGCCAGCAGCTGGGGAATAACTGAAGCTTTCTTT. It specifies CASSWGITEAFF. This chain connects TRBV7-2 to TRBJ1-1; D is uncertain. The ends were cut back, 4 bases at V and 5 bases at J, with 8 bases in the middle. CDR1 and CDR2 from the germline V gene are SGHTA and FQGNSA. The CDR3 totals 12 residues.

Note on this clone: A much larger clone is a single base away; this may be a read error. The chain has TRBV11-2 and TRBJ2-7; D is undetermined. The CDR3 is 13 residues long. V was shortened by 1 base and J by 0 bases, with 4 bases between the two germline ends. Germline CDR1 reads SGHAT; CDR2 reads FQNNGV. The CDR3 sequence: CASSLGGSYEQYF. The CDR3 nucleotides are TGTGCCAGCAGCTTAGGGGGCTCCTACGAGCAGTACTTC.

This chain uses TRBV5-1 with TRBJ1-5; 10 bases are shared with TRBD1. The V segment lost 3 bases and the J segment 3 bases; nucleotides outside the gene matches: 9. Germline assignment: CDR1 SGHRS and CDR2 YFSETQ. The length of the CDR3 is 17 residues. The CDR3: CASSSGPGQGYNQPQHF. DNA for the CDR3: TGCGCCAGCAGCTCGGGGCCGGGACAGGGGTACAATCAGCCCCAGCATTTT.

This clone was picked up a small number of times. CDR3 sequence reads: CASSSALGGNTIYF. CDR3 coding DNA: TGTGCCAGCAGCTCCGCCTTGGGAGGAAACACCATATATTTT. This sequence joins TRBV28 and TRBJ1-3, with D uncertain. The CDR3 loop spans 14 amino acids. The germline V and J ends were trimmed by 6 bases and 4 bases, with 13 bases remaining between them. Germline V CDR1 and CDR2: MDHEN, SYDVKM.

CDR3 nucleotides: TGTGCCAGCAGCGTGAACCTTGGGACAGGGGATTCACCCCTCCACTTT. Its protein is CASSVNLGTGDSPLHF. The chain recombines TRBV9 with TRBJ1-6, with TRBD1 matching 10 bases. Germline CDR1 reads SGDLS; CDR2 reads YYNGEE. The V segment lost 2 bases and the J segment 8 bases; nucleotides outside the gene matches: 7. The CDR3 consists of 16 residues.

The chain employs TRBV6-5 and TRBJ2-7, with 8 bases that match TRBD1. Trimming removed 6 bases from V and 5 bases from J; junction bases left unmatched: 9. CDR3 length: 14 residues. The germline V gene has CDR1 MNHEY and CDR2 SVGAGI. CDR3 in DNA: TGTGCCAGCAGCCCCCGGGACAGGTTTCACGAGCAGTACTTC. Its translation is CASSPRDRFHEQYF.

The rearrangement joins TRBV5-6 to TRBJ1-2; 11 nucleotides agree with TRBD1. Unmatched junction bases numbered 4, after V lost 2 bases and J lost 4 bases. Germline CDR1 SGHDT, CDR2 YYEEEE. The CDR3 is made up of 15 amino acids. CDR3 in DNA: TGTGCCAGCAGCTTTCCGGGACAGGGGGTCTATGGCTACACCTTC. Its protein product is CASSFPGQGVYGYTF.

The J gene is TRBJ1-1, the V gene TRBV7-9, with 7 bases fitting TRBD1. Germline CDR1 reads SEHNR; CDR2 reads FQNEAQ (reference sequence). Trimming removed 4 bases from V and 1 base from J; junction bases left unmatched: 9. The CDR3 runs 16 residues. In nucleotides, the CDR3 is TGTGCCAGCAGCTCCGATCCGGGACAGTCGAACACTGAAGCTTTCTTT. This codes for CASSSDPGQSNTEAFF.

V is TRBV11-1 and J is TRBJ2-1; 12 bases line up with TRBD2. V lost 4 bases and J lost 7; bases outside the gene matches: 11. From germline, CDR1 is SGHAT and CDR2 FQDESV (reference sequence). This CDR3 spans 17 amino acids. In DNA, the CDR3 is TGTGCCAGCAGCTCTCCTAGCGGGAGGGCCCTCGGGAATGAGCAGTTCTTC. It translates to CASSSPSGRALGNEQFF.

This chain links TRBV7-9 with TRBJ1-5; no clear D gene. Germline values: CDR1 SEHNR, CDR2 FQNEAQ (reference sequence). The V end was cut by 2 bases, the J end by 4 bases, with 6 bases between. The CDR3 totals 13 residues. The CDR3 loop is CASSLTGNQPQHF. The CDR3 coding sequence is TGTGCCAGCAGCTTAACCGGGAATCAGCCCCAGCATTTT. Drawing the rest from reference TRBV7-9 and TRBJ1-5, the complete variable domain is DTGVSQNPRHKITKRGQNVTFRCDPISEHNRLYWYRQTLGQGPEFLTYFQNEAQLEKSRLLSDRFSAERPKGSFSTLEIQRTEQGDSAMYLCASSLTGNQPQHFGDGTRLSIL.

The chain carries TRBV11-2 and TRBJ2-6; D gene ambiguous. V gave up 0 bases and J gave up 2 bases, with 8 bases separating them. Germline V gene lookup returns CDR1 SGHAT and CDR2 FQNNGV. The length of the CDR3 is 16 residues. The CDR3 loop is CASSLDQRAGANVLTF. The CDR3 DNA reads as TGTGCCAGCAGCTTAGATCAGAGAGCTGGGGCCAACGTCCTGACTTTC.

This chain uses TRBV29-1 with TRBJ2-7; TRBD2 is a possible D gene (6 bases). The CDR3 consists of 12 residues. The germline gives CDR1 SQVTM, CDR2 ANQGSEA. The V end lost 6 bases, the J end lost 3 bases, and 12 bases lay between the germline ends. The CDR3 DNA is TGCAGCGTGACTAGTAGCGACTACGAGCAGTACTTC. Translating it yields CSVTSSDYEQYF.

The chain employs TRBV10-3 and TRBJ1-4, with D maybe TRBD1 (5 bases). The V and J ends lost 7 bases and 6 bases respectively, with 15 bases between them. The CDR3 consists of 14 residues. Germline values: CDR1 ENHRY, CDR2 SYGVKD. This chain's CDR3 is CAIKAGTGDEKLFF. The CDR3 DNA sequence: TGTGCCATCAAAGCCGGGACGGGAGATGAAAAACTGTTTTTT.

In nucleotides, the CDR3 is TGTGCCAGCAGTGACCCTAGACTAGATCGCGAGCAGTACTTC. Translation gives CASSDPRLDREQYF. The genes are TRBV2 and TRBJ2-5, with a weak D call TRBD2 (6 bases). The tail of the sequence fits TRBJ2-7 better, so the J call may be wrong. CDR1 and CDR2 (germline): SNHLY, FYNNEI. The CDR3 runs 14 residues.

The V call is TRBV7-2, the J call TRBJ1-1; 7 bases map to TRBD1. V lost 2 bases and J lost 0; bases outside the gene matches: 6. The germline gives CDR1 SGHTA, CDR2 FQGNSA. The CDR3 spans 16 residues. The CDR3 loop is CASSLKGDRMNTEAFF. In DNA, the CDR3 is TGTGCCAGCAGCTTAAAGGGGGACAGAATGAACACTGAAGCTTTCTTT.

The chain combines TRBV7-9 with TRBJ1-2; D is possibly TRBD1 (6 bases). This CDR3 spans 15 amino acids. The V and J ends lost 4 bases and 8 bases respectively, with 20 bases between them. CDR1 is SEHNR, CDR2 FQNEAQ, per germline (reference sequence). DNA for the CDR3: TGTGCCAGCAGCTCCCACCGGGACACCACTAAGGGCTACACCTTC. This gives the protein CASSSHRDTTKGYTF.

The rearrangement uses TRBV19 and TRBJ2-7; 8 nucleotides match TRBD1. From germline, CDR1 is LNHDA and CDR2 SQIVND (reference sequence). The CDR3 runs to 14 residues. V shed 6 bases and J 5 bases; nucleotides not matched to a gene: 9. This chain's CDR3 is CASSRTGILNEQYF. CDR3 coding DNA: TGTGCCAGTAGCCGGACAGGGATTCTCAACGAGCAGTACTTC.

The chain carries TRBV30 and TRBJ1-3; D gene uncertain. This CDR3 is 13 amino acids long. In germline, CDR1 is GTSNPN, CDR2 SVGIG (reference sequence). V lost 5 bases and J lost 0, with 8 bases in between. CDR3 nucleotide sequence: TGTGCCTGGGTTGGTAGCTCTGGAAACACCATATATTTT. Amino acids: CAWVGSSGNTIYF.

This clone was counted a few times. V is TRBV14 and J is TRBJ2-2, with no clear D. CDR1 is SGHDN, CDR2 FVKESK, per germline. V was shortened by 6 bases and J by 6 bases, with 11 bases between the two germline ends. CDR3 length: 13 amino acids. The DNA of the CDR3 is TGTGCCAGCAGGCCGAGTGTCTCCGGGGAGCTGTTTTTT. This codes for CASRPSVSGELFF.

This clone was seen just once. The J gene is TRBJ1-3, the V gene TRBV21-1. TRBV21-1 is annotated as a pseudogene. The CDR3 totals 17 residues. The CDR3, as DNA: TGTGCCAGCAGCCTCCCCGGGGGCAGTCACTCTGGAAACACCATATATTTT. Amino acid sequence: CASSLPGGSHSGNTIYF.

CDR3 coding DNA: TGTGCCAGCAGCCCCGTTGTCCTAGCGGAAGAGACCCAGTACTTC. Translation: CASSPVVLAEETQYF. V and J are TRBV9 and TRBJ2-5; 7 bases line up with TRBD2. The V gene end was trimmed by 4 bases and the J gene end by 3 bases; junction bases not matched to a gene: 9. Germline V gene sequence: CDR1 SGDLS, CDR2 YYNGEE. The CDR3 consists of 15 residues.

Comments on this clone: The conserved final phenylalanine or tryptophan is absent from the CDR3, which likely points to a read error. The chain recombines TRBV4-2 with TRBJ2-7, with no clear D. CDR3 length: 11 amino acids. Germline lookup yields CDR1 LGHNA and CDR2 YNFKEQ. Trimming removed 5 bases from V and 7 bases from J, with 9 bases in between. This CDR3 reads CASSLSDEQYS. The CDR3 DNA reads as TGTGCCAGCAGCTTGTCGGATGAGCAGTACTCC.